This T cell receptor beta chain was observed in a study of T cell responses to AZD1222 COVID-19 vaccine. Study outcomes and limitations: Nearly half of the spike-specific TCRs reportedly recognize variant regions that carry no mutations. Repertoire collection took place solely once the T cell response had peaked. Receipt of two AZD1222 doses was followed by a rise in Spike-specific TCR breadth and depth. Donors, mostly white British, included more females; clonal diversity was possibly underestimated.

Points on this clone: Antigen: not known.

Measured with immunoSEQ multiplex PCR; TCRdb has only the in-frame clones, and not every one. The sample includes approximately 150,000 clones, around 90% of them seen just once. This CDR3 region has 18 residues. V lost 6 bases, J lost 2 bases, and 22 bases lay in between. Germline V gene data show CDR1 as SGHTA and CDR2 as FQGTGA. This receptor was taken from an adult in good health. Material: peripheral blood, obtained on day 0 of AZD1222 vaccination. This chain joins TRBV7-3 and TRBJ2-2; D might be TRBD1 (5 bases). CDR3 sequence (DNA): TGTGCCAGCAGGCGAGCCCCGCTGGCAGGGTTTAACACCGGGGAGCTGTTTTTT. Its protein product is CASRRAPLAGFNTGELFF.